This TCR beta chain was retrieved from a study of T cell repertoires in cytomegalovirus infection. As for the study in general: Public TCR beta signatures marked donors with CMV infection and the matching HLA. Findings and limits, study-wide: Dominating the ex vivo response were HLA-C-restricted CMV-specific TCR beta clonotypes. Frequencies of public TCR beta families were cumulated, and this identified carriers of CMV plus the relevant HLA.

TCRdb analysed the reads with MiXCR anew, one entry per CDR3 protein. The sample shows about 310,000 distinct CDR3 sequences, roughly 16% of them seen only once. Points on this clonotype: The antigen remains unidentified.

The junction had 11 bases not matched to a gene; V was cut back by 5 bases and J by 5 bases. The CDR3 length is 16 residues. CDR1 MNHEY and CDR2 SVGEGT come from the germline V gene. Sequenced input: PBMCs. V usage is TRBV6-2 or TRBV6-3 and J usage is TRBJ2-1; 8 nucleotides match TRBD1. This clonotype was sampled from a human donor in good health (CMV status not recorded). Some clones in this sample may be carry-over from other donors' samples. The CDR3 nucleotides read TGTGCCAGCAGTCCTCTAGTGGGACAGGTCAACAATGAGCAGTTCTTC. This encodes CASSPLVGQVNNEQFF.